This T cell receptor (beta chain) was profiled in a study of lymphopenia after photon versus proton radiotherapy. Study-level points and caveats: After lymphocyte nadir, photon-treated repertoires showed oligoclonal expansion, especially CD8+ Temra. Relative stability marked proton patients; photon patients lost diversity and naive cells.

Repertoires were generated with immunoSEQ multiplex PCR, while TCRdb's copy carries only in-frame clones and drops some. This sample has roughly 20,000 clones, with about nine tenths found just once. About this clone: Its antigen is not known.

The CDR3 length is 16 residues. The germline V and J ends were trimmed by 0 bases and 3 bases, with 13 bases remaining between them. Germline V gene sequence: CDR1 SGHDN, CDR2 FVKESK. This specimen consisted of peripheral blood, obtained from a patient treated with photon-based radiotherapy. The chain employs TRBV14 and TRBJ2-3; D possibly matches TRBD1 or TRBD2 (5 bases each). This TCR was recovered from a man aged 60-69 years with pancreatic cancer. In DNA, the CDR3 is TGTGCCAGCAGCCAAGATGGGGGATTGGAAACAGATACGCAGTATTTT. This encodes CASSQDGGLETDTQYF.